This entry lists 17 T cell receptor beta chains sequenced from one sample in a study of T cell responses to AZD1222 COVID-19 vaccine. Profiled with immunoSEQ multiplex PCR; TCRdb holds only in-frame clones, not every one. The table shows fewer than 200,000 clones, with roughly 89% occurring only once. Sequencing was performed on peripheral blood, taken on day 0 of AZD1222 vaccination. The receptor source for this set is an adult in good health.

The rearrangement joins TRBV30 to TRBJ1-2; tentative D call: TRBD1 (5 bases). Germline V gives CDR1 GTSNPN, CDR2 SVGIG (reference sequence). CDR3 length: 14 residues. Trimming removed 3 bases from V and 8 bases from J, with 19 bases in between. The CDR3 sequence is CAWSHSGGVRGYTF. The DNA for the CDR3 is TGTGCCTGGAGCCACTCGGGGGGAGTAAGGGGCTACACCTTC.

This clone came up once. The rearrangement joins TRBV9 to TRBJ2-7; 7 positions agree with TRBD2. J was trimmed by 2 bases and V by 0 bases; bases with no gene match: 2. Germline CDR1 reads SGDLS; CDR2 reads YYNGEE. The CDR3 spans 14 residues. CDR3 DNA sequence: TGTGCCAGCAGCGTAGGTGCGGGGGCCTACGAGCAGTACTTC. It translates to CASSVGAGAYEQYF.

This sequence joins TRBV20-1 and TRBJ1-2; D gene ambiguous. CDR1 DFQATT and CDR2 SNEGSKA come from the germline V gene (reference sequence). Trimming pared 3 bases from V and 2 bases from J, leaving 7 bases between. The CDR3 spans 12 residues. CDR3 in DNA: TGCAGTGCTAGTGAAGCCAACTATGGCTACACCTTC. Translating it yields CSASEANYGYTF.

The chain uses TRBV24-1 and TRBJ2-1; D possibly corresponds to TRBD1 (5 bases). The CDR3 is made up of 13 amino acids. CDR1 and CDR2 (germline): KGHDR, SFDVKD. Trimming took off 6 bases at V and 4 bases at J, with 9 bases between the two ends. The CDR3 reads CATSQDSYNEQFF. For the CDR3, the DNA is TGTGCCACCAGTCAAGACAGTTACAATGAGCAGTTCTTC.

V is TRBV19 and J is TRBJ1-1, with D perhaps matching TRBD1 (5 bases). The ends were cut back, 10 bases at V and 4 bases at J, with 25 bases in the middle. The CDR3 extends over 16 amino acids. Germline V gene data show CDR1 as LNHDA and CDR2 as SQIVND (reference sequence). The CDR3 DNA is TGTGCCACCTCGGACCTCCGGGGCCCCAAGATCACTGAAGCTTTCTTT. Translating it yields CATSDLRGPKITEAFF.

The chain links TRBV30 to TRBJ1-6; D is perhaps TRBD1 (5 bases). The CDR3 runs 14 residues. Trimming removed 3 bases at V and 10 bases at J, with 16 bases between. Germline CDR1 reads GTSNPN; CDR2 reads SVGIG (reference sequence). This chain's CDR3 is CAWRGQGRESPLHF. DNA for the CDR3: TGTGCCTGGAGGGGGCAGGGTAGGGAGTCACCCCTCCACTTT.

The CDR3 bases are TGCGCCAGCAGCTTCCGGTACACAGGGGGCCGAGGGGCCAACGTCCTGACTTTC. Its translation: CASSFRYTGGRGANVLTF. The rearrangement links TRBV5-1 to TRBJ2-6; 9 bases line up with TRBD1. The CDR3 covers 18 residues. After removal of 2 bases from V and 4 bases from J, the junction contained 10 bases not matched to a gene. Germline assignment: CDR1 SGHRS and CDR2 YFSETQ.

The chain recombines TRBV20-1 with TRBJ2-5; TRBD1 is a possible D gene (6 bases). Looked up from germline, CDR1 is DFQATT and CDR2 is SNEGSKA (reference sequence). Between the trimmed V and J ends, which lost 3 bases and 3 bases, there was a span of 20 bases. The CDR3 is 16 residues long. CDR3 coding DNA: TGCAGTGCTAGTCCGTGGGGGCCAATAAGTAAAGAGACCCAGTACTTC. It translates to CSASPWGPISKETQYF.

The chain has TRBV9 and TRBJ1-2; 8 nucleotides line up with TRBD1. The CDR3 totals 14 residues. V lost 0 bases, J lost 7 bases, and 5 bases stayed unmatched. CDR1 and CDR2 from the germline V gene are SGDLS and YYNGEE. The chain's CDR3 is CASSVGRTGFGYTF. DNA for the CDR3: TGTGCCAGCAGCGTAGGGCGGACAGGGTTTGGCTACACCTTC.

The gene calls are TRBV6-1 and TRBJ1-2; D is possibly TRBD1 (5 bases). The V gene's germline CDR1 is MNHNS and CDR2 SASEGT. With 0 bases removed from V and 4 bases from J, the gap between germline ends came to 9 bases. CDR3 length: 14 amino acids. CDR3 region: CASSEAGASYGYTF. In DNA form, the CDR3 reads TGTGCCAGCAGTGAAGCCGGGGCGAGCTATGGCTACACCTTC.

Here the CDR3 reads CASSFPGSGNTIYF. The DNA of the CDR3 is TGTGCCAGCAGCTTCCCAGGTTCTGGAAACACCATATATTTT. The chain joins TRBV11-1 to TRBJ1-3; D is unresolved. Looked up from germline, CDR1 is SGHAT and CDR2 is FQDESV (reference sequence). CDR3 length: 14 residues. The V and J ends lost 3 bases and 1 base respectively, with 7 bases between them.

The chain links TRBV7-2 to TRBJ2-3; TRBD2 aligns across 14 bases. The CDR3 is 17 residues long. The V gene end was trimmed by 0 bases and the J gene end by 3 bases; junction bases not matched to a gene: 2. Looked up from germline, CDR1 is SGHTA and CDR2 is FQGNSA. In DNA, the CDR3 is TGTGCCAGCAGCTTAGCGGGGACTAGCGGGGGAACAGATACGCAGTATTTT. Translating it yields CASSLAGTSGGTDTQYF. The whole variable domain, filled in from reference TRBV7-2 and TRBJ2-3, reads GAGVSQSPSNKVTEKGKDVELRCDPISGHTALYWYRQSLGQGLEFLIYFQGNSAPDKSGLPSDRFSAERTGGSVSTLTIQRTQQEDSAVYLCASSLAGTSGGTDTQYFGPGTRLTVL.

CDR3 DNA sequence: TGCAGCGTTCTAAGCCGGGACAGCCACGAGCAGTACTTC. Translated, it gives CSVLSRDSHEQYF. The rearrangement joins TRBV29-1 to TRBJ2-7, with 7 positions matching TRBD1. The CDR3 loop spans 13 amino acids. V was pared by 5 bases and J by 5 bases, with 9 bases of the junction left unmatched. Germline V gene lookup returns CDR1 SQVTM and CDR2 ANQGSEA.

V gene TRBV6-5 combines with J gene TRBJ1-1; tentatively, D is TRBD1 (6 bases). Trimming took off 6 bases at V and 4 bases at J, with 18 bases between the two ends. Germline values: CDR1 MNHEY, CDR2 SVGAGI. This CDR3 region has 15 residues. CDR3 sequence: CASRGGGRGGTEAFF. CDR3 in DNA: TGTGCCAGCAGAGGGGGGGGCCGCGGAGGCACTGAAGCTTTCTTT.

A single count supports this clone. V gene TRBV4-1 combines with J gene TRBJ2-3, with 10 bases fitting TRBD2. The trim removed 0 bases at V and 6 bases at J, leaving 12 bases unmatched. Germline V lookup: CDR1 MGHRA, CDR2 YSYEKL. CDR3 length: 18 amino acids. The CDR3 loop reads CASSQEGQGLAGVDTQYF. CDR3 sequence (DNA): TGCGCCAGCAGCCAAGAAGGGCAAGGTCTAGCGGGGGTTGATACGCAGTATTTT.

This sequence joins TRBV11-2 and TRBJ2-7; 7 nucleotides align to TRBD1. Germline V gene data show CDR1 as SGHAT and CDR2 as FQNNGV. The CDR3 runs to 15 residues. V lost 5 bases and J lost 0; bases outside the gene matches: 7. DNA for the CDR3: TGTGCCAGCAGCCAAGGGCCAGGGGGCTCCTACGAGCAGTACTTC. Translation: CASSQGPGGSYEQYF.

The chain combines TRBV5-6 with TRBJ2-1; tentatively, D is TRBD1 or TRBD2 (5 bases each). V gave up 1 base and J gave up 6 bases, with 11 bases separating them. Germline V lookup: CDR1 SGHDT, CDR2 YYEEEE. This CDR3 is 14 amino acids long. For the CDR3, the DNA is TGTGCCAGCAGCTTGCCGGGACCCTTCAATGAGCAGTTCTTC. Translating gives CASSLPGPFNEQFF. The whole variable domain, filled in from reference TRBV5-6 and TRBJ2-1, reads DAGVTQSPTHLIKTRGQQVTLRCSPKSGHDTVSWYQQALGQGPQFIFQYYEEEERQRGNFPDRFSGHQFPNYSSELNVNALLLGDSALYLCASSLPGPFNEQFFGPGTRLTVL.